Below are 7 T cell receptor beta chains sequenced from a single sample in a study of T cell repertoires in cytomegalovirus infection (dated by TCRdb to 2018 to 2020). Data came from an Illumina HiSeq 1500. Using fastp trimming at Q25 and MiXCR clonotype assembly, TCRdb reanalyzed the public sequencing data and kept in-frame beta chains. Rows with one shared CDR3 protein collapse into an entry with the most common genes and DNA. This sample has a few hundred thousand distinct CDR3 sequences in its table, and about 25% of those were observed once. The top ten clonotypes cover around 13% of the sample. The sample was PBMCs. Receptors originate from a human donor in good health (CMV status not recorded). Some clones in this sample may be carry-over from other donors' samples.

This clonotype appeared a few times. The chain recombines TRBV7-3 with TRBJ2-3, with D uncertain. Germline CDR1 SGHTA, CDR2 FQGTGA. With 5 bases removed from V and 2 bases from J, the gap between germline ends came to 8 bases. This CDR3 is built from 13 residues. This CDR3 reads CASSVTNTDTQYF. The CDR3 nucleotides are TGTGCCAGCAGCGTTACTAACACAGATACGCAGTATTTT.

This clonotype appeared many times. The chain joins TRBV7-9 to TRBJ2-5; possible D gene TRBD2, 7 bases. Germline-derived CDR1 and CDR2 are SEHNR and FQNEAQ (reference sequence). The CDR3 has 18 amino acids. The germline V and J ends were trimmed by 1 base and 1 base, with 19 bases remaining between them. CDR3 region: CASSLEGDYWLTQETQYF. CDR3 DNA sequence: TGTGCCAGCAGCTTAGAGGGGGACTATTGGCTTACCCAAGAGACCCAGTACTTC. Using reference TRBV7-9 and TRBJ2-5 for the parts outside the CDR3, the full variable domain is DTGVSQNPRHKITKRGQNVTFRCDPISEHNRLYWYRQTLGQGPEFLTYFQNEAQLEKSRLLSDRFSAERPKGSFSTLEIQRTEQGDSAMYLCASSLEGDYWLTQETQYFGPGTRLLVL.

This clonotype has more than one count but fewer than ten. The J gene is TRBJ1-2, the V gene TRBV7-9; no clear D gene. In germline, CDR1 is SEHNR, CDR2 FQNEAQ (reference sequence). Trimming removed 3 bases from V and 7 bases from J, with 24 bases in between. The CDR3 runs to 17 residues. The CDR3 nucleotides are TGTGCCAGCAGCTTCGTCAGGTCGCAAGAACAAAAGGGTGGCTACACCTTC. Protein product: CASSFVRSQEQKGGYTF.

This clonotype was detected a few times. The rearrangement links TRBV24-1 to TRBJ2-7; 9 bases map to TRBD1. This CDR3 is 14 amino acids long. Germline V gene sequence: CDR1 KGHDR, CDR2 SFDVKD. V was clipped by 3 bases and J by 6 bases; unmatched bases: 5. The CDR3 loop reads CATSDGQGLGEQYF. For the CDR3, the DNA is TGTGCCACCAGTGATGGACAGGGGCTGGGCGAGCAGTACTTC.

The chain carries TRBV19 and TRBJ1-2; 7 bases agree with TRBD1. The CDR3 sequence is 16 residues long. Germline values: CDR1 LNHDA, CDR2 SQIVND (reference sequence). J lost 4 bases, V lost 5 bases, and 13 bases had no gene match. CDR3: CASSHRDRARSYGYTF. The CDR3 DNA reads as TGTGCCAGTAGTCACCGGGACAGAGCGAGAAGCTATGGCTACACCTTC. Full variable domain (outside the CDR3, taken from reference TRBV19 and TRBJ1-2): DGGITQSPKYLFRKEGQNVTLSCEQNLNHDAMYWYRQDPGQGLRLIYYSQIVNDFQKGDIAEGYSVSREKKESFPLTVTSAQKNPTAFYLCASSHRDRARSYGYTFGSGTRLTVV.

The chain carries TRBV4-3 and TRBJ2-3; 9 bases align to TRBD2. This CDR3 is 18 amino acids long. Per the germline V gene, CDR1 is LGHNA and CDR2 is YSLEER. Germline trimming cut 0 bases from V and 0 bases from J; bases unmatched to any gene: 7. The CDR3 spells CASSQDWALAGSTDTQYF. The CDR3 nucleotides are TGCGCCAGCAGCCAAGATTGGGCGCTAGCGGGAAGCACAGATACGCAGTATTTT.

This clonotype has ten or more counts. This sequence joins TRBV7-2 and TRBJ1-5; unclear D gene. V was trimmed by 5 bases and J by 0 bases, leaving 5 bases between them. Germline-derived CDR1 and CDR2 are SGHTA and FQGNSA. The CDR3 contains 13 residues. DNA for the CDR3: TGTGCCAGCAGCCCGAATAGCAATCAGCCCCAGCATTTT. As protein: CASSPNSNQPQHF.